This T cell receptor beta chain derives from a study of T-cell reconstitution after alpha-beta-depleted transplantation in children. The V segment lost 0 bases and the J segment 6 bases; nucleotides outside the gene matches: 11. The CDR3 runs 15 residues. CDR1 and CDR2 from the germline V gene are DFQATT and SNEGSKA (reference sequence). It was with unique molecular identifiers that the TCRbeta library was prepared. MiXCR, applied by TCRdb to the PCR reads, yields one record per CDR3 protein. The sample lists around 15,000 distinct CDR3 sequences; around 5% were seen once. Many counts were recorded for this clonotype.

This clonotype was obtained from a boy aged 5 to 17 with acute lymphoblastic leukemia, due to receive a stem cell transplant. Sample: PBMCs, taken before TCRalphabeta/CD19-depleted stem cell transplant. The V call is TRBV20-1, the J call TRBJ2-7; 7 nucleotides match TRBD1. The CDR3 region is CSARDMGDRPSEQYF. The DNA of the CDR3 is TGCAGTGCTAGAGATATGGGGGACAGACCTTCCGAGCAGTACTTC.